Listed here are 15 T cell receptor beta chains from one sample, sequenced in a study of blood T cell repertoires in COVID-19. Assay used: immunoSEQ multiplex PCR; TCRdb lists only in-frame clones, some missing. The sample yields about 46,000 clones, about 90% seen once. Sequencing was done on a sample of peripheral blood. These receptors all come from a man over 45 with acute or convalescent COVID-19.

This chain uses TRBV7-9 with TRBJ1-1; D is perhaps TRBD1 (5 bases). Trimming pared 4 bases from V and 5 bases from J, leaving 11 bases between. This CDR3 region has 13 residues. Germline V gene sequence: CDR1 SEHNR, CDR2 FQNEAQ (reference sequence). The CDR3 here is CASSWGGRTEAFF. The CDR3 coding sequence is TGTGCCAGCAGCTGGGGGGGAAGGACTGAAGCTTTCTTT.

The gene calls are TRBV19 and TRBJ2-1, with 8 nucleotides matching TRBD2. Unmatched junction bases numbered 8, after V lost 6 bases and J lost 4 bases. The CDR3 runs to 15 residues. Germline V gene lookup returns CDR1 LNHDA and CDR2 SQIVND (reference sequence). The DNA of the CDR3 is TGTGCCAGTAGACGCGGGGGGCCCCAATACAATGAGCAGTTCTTC. Translation gives CASRRGGPQYNEQFF.

The genes are TRBV10-1 and TRBJ2-7, with D unclear. In germline, CDR1 is WNHNN, CDR2 SYGVQD (reference sequence). The CDR3 has 14 amino acids. V lost 6 bases and J 2 bases, leaving 14 bases between the germline ends. The CDR3 DNA is TGCGCCAGCAGACCCGGAATAGCTCCCTACGAGCAGTACTTC. As protein: CASRPGIAPYEQYF.

This clone appeared a few times. The chain recombines TRBV12-3 or TRBV12-4 with TRBJ1-1; D is unresolved. This CDR3 spans 11 amino acids. Trimming removed 1 base from V and 8 bases from J, with 5 bases in between. CDR3 sequence (DNA): TGTGCCAGCAGTTTAGTCAGGGAAGCTTTCTTT. Its translation is CASSLVREAFF.

The chain links TRBV7-9 to TRBJ1-1; D not resolved. CDR3 size: 12 residues. V dropped 4 bases and J dropped 7 bases, with 10 bases sitting between them. CDR1 and CDR2 from the germline V gene are SEHNR and FQNEAQ (reference sequence). The CDR3 nucleotides read TGTGCCAGCAGCTCTACTACCTTTGAAGCTTTCTTT. Protein product: CASSSTTFEAFF.

This clone was seen a few times. This chain joins TRBV7-9 and TRBJ2-7, with 11 bases lining up with TRBD2. Germline V gives CDR1 SEHNR, CDR2 FQNEAQ (reference sequence). The CDR3 has 16 amino acids. The J segment lost 1 base and the V segment lost 1 base, leaving 3 bases of the junction unmatched. CDR3 in amino acids: CASSLGASGRSYEQYF. The CDR3 nucleotides read TGTGCCAGCAGCTTAGGGGCTAGCGGGAGGTCCTACGAGCAGTACTTC.

CDR3 sequence: CASSIGGRGSNSPLHF. Written as DNA, the CDR3 is TGTGCCAGTAGTATAGGGGGCAGGGGTTCGAATTCACCCCTCCACTTT. This rearrangement joins TRBV19 to TRBJ1-6, with D possibly TRBD1 on 6 matching bases. Germline CDR1 LNHDA, CDR2 SQIVND (reference sequence). This CDR3 contains 16 residues. V dropped 1 base and J dropped 7 bases, with 14 bases sitting between them.

This clone was picked up a small number of times. The chain combines TRBV3-1 (or the pseudogene TRBV3-2) with TRBJ2-7, with D uncertain. CDR3 length: 15 residues. Trimming pared 1 base from V and 6 bases from J, leaving 16 bases between. Germline V gives CDR1 LGHDT, CDR2 YNNKEL (reference sequence). CDR3 protein: CASSQGRLSTSEQYF. CDR3 nucleotide sequence: TGTGCCAGCAGCCAAGGGCGACTCTCGACCTCCGAGCAGTACTTC.

This clone was observed a few times. The genes are TRBV27 and TRBJ2-7, with 7 bases identical to TRBD1. J lost 6 bases, V lost 5 bases, and 16 bases had no gene match. The CDR3 is made up of 16 amino acids. Germline loops: CDR1 MNHEY, CDR2 SMNVEV (reference sequence). The CDR3 DNA follows: TGTGCCAGCAGTCTCCCAACAACAAGACAGGGTAGCGAGCAGTACTTC. Residues: CASSLPTTRQGSEQYF.

The chain carries TRBV6-1 and TRBJ2-7, with TRBD1 matching 7 bases. Germline CDR1 reads MNHNS; CDR2 reads SASEGT. The CDR3 is 15 residues long. The J segment lost 1 base and the V segment lost 2 bases, leaving 5 bases of the junction unmatched. Here the CDR3 reads CASSEWGTESYEQYF. CDR3 bases: TGTGCCAGCAGTGAATGGGGGACAGAATCCTACGAGCAGTACTTC.

V usage is TRBV4-1 and J usage is TRBJ1-1, with 7 nucleotides matching TRBD1. The CDR3 length is 15 residues. With V trimmed by 3 bases and J by 8 bases, 12 bases remained unmatched. The germline CDR1 and CDR2 sequences are MGHRA and YSYEKL. Written as DNA, the CDR3 is TGCGCCAGCAGCCACCCAGGGGGGATTGTCCGAGAAGCTTTCTTT. Translated, it gives CASSHPGGIVREAFF.

In this sample, this clone turned up once. The chain links TRBV2 to TRBJ2-3; a weak D match, TRBD1 (6 bases). Germline V gives CDR1 SNHLY, CDR2 FYNNEI. CDR3 length: 15 residues. V lost 6 bases to trimming and J lost 8 bases, with 21 bases between them. As DNA, the CDR3 is TGTGCCAGCAGCCCCCGGGCAGGGGACAAGGGTACGCAGTATTTT. This translates into CASSPRAGDKGTQYF.

The chain couples TRBV11-3 to TRBJ1-1, with D unresolved. Trimming took 0 bases from V and 0 from J, leaving 8 bases between them. This CDR3 spans 15 amino acids. Germline V gene lookup returns CDR1 SGHNT and CDR2 YENEEA. The CDR3 region has the DNA TGTGCCAGCAGCTTAGATGGAGGGATGAACACTGAAGCTTTCTTT. Residues: CASSLDGGMNTEAFF.

The chain uses TRBV5-1 and TRBJ1-1, with 7 bases matching TRBD1. With V trimmed by 1 base and J by 7 bases, 7 bases remained unmatched. Per germline, CDR1 SGHRS and CDR2 YFSETQ. This CDR3 is built from 14 residues. The CDR3 DNA is TGCGCCAGCAGCTTGCAGACAGGGTCAAGTGAAGCTTTCTTT. Amino acid sequence: CASSLQTGSSEAFF.

The rearrangement links TRBV6-5 to TRBJ1-1, with D perhaps matching TRBD1 (5 bases). The CDR3 extends over 13 amino acids. V was cut by 6 bases and J by 0 bases, with 8 bases left in between. From germline, CDR1 is MNHEY and CDR2 SVGAGI. The CDR3 DNA reads as TGTGCCAGCAGGGACAATATGAACACTGAAGCTTTCTTT. It codes for CASRDNMNTEAFF.